A single sample gave rise to the 5 T cell receptor beta chains below, sequenced in a study of T cell clonotyping in hematopoietic cell transplantation. Data came from immunoSEQ multiplex PCR; TCRdb stores just in-frame clones and leaves some out. The sample gives fewer than 70,000 clones, roughly 93% of which show up once; about 1.5% is in the top ten. What was sequenced was peripheral blood mononuclear cells. The receptors come from a man aged 50 to 59 in good health. Some clones in this sample may be carry-over from other donors' samples.

V and J are TRBV28 and TRBJ1-5; 9 bases align to TRBD1. This CDR3 is built from 16 residues. V lost 6 bases and J lost 3; bases outside the gene matches: 9. Germline V lookup: CDR1 MDHEN, CDR2 SYDVKM. Written as DNA, the CDR3 is TGTGCCAGCAGAGTCCTACAGGGGGCTCTCAATCAGCCCCAGCATTTT. Its translation: CASRVLQGALNQPQHF.

The chain uses TRBV28 and TRBJ1-4; TRBD1 might be the D (6 bases). V was trimmed by 5 bases and J by 3 bases, leaving 13 bases between them. In germline, CDR1 is MDHEN, CDR2 SYDVKM. The CDR3 runs to 15 residues. The CDR3 here is CASSDYRVANEKLFF. DNA for the CDR3: TGTGCCAGCAGTGACTACAGGGTAGCTAATGAAAAACTGTTTTTT.

The V call is TRBV9, the J call TRBJ2-1; 7 bases align to TRBD1. CDR3 length equals 15 residues. With 3 bases clipped from V and 9 bases from J, the junction kept 12 bases outside the gene matches. Germline V gives CDR1 SGDLS, CDR2 YYNGEE. CDR3 amino acids: CASSAWDSSTTEQFF. The DNA of the CDR3 is TGTGCCAGCAGCGCTTGGGACAGTAGCACCACTGAGCAGTTCTTC. The full variable domain, with the rest looked up from reference TRBV9 and TRBJ2-1, is DSGVTQTPKHLITATGQRVTLRCSPRSGDLSVYWYQQSLDQGLQFLIQYYNGEERAKGNILERFSAQQFPDLHSELNLSSLELGDSALYFCASSAWDSSTTEQFFGPGTRLTVL.

This chain connects TRBV28 to TRBJ1-2; 7 nucleotides align to TRBD1. Trimming cost V 6 bases and J 0 bases; bases outside gene matches: 4. Germline CDR1 is MDHEN and CDR2 is SYDVKM. There are 14 residues in the CDR3. This CDR3 reads CASRRTGANYGYTF. The CDR3 DNA reads TGTGCCAGCAGAAGGACAGGAGCTAACTATGGCTACACCTTC.

The V gene is TRBV6-5, the J gene TRBJ2-3; a weak D match, TRBD2 (6 bases). The CDR3 spans 15 residues. V was shortened by 7 bases and J by 6 bases, with 20 bases between the two germline ends. Per the germline V gene, CDR1 is MNHEY and CDR2 is SVGAGI. The CDR3 sequence is CASTSKGGGVDTQYF. CDR3 sequence (DNA): TGTGCCAGCACCTCTAAGGGAGGCGGGGTTGATACGCAGTATTTT.